This entry features one T cell receptor beta chain sequence. Which antigen it targets is not known. Its ends do not fully match the called genes, so a read error is possible. From the cysteine up to the phenylalanine, the CDR3 has a length of 14 residues. Only the CDR3 DNA is retained, 42 bases long and in frame from the first base. The data were taken from a study of tumor-infiltrating lymphocytes in primary liver carcinoma (dated by TCRdb to 2016 to 2017). Describing the broader study: Between late 2015 and 2016, roughly five patients in China with histopathologically diagnosed primary liver carcinoma had surgical resection. Hepatocellular carcinoma (four) or combined HCC and intrahepatic cholangiocarcinoma (one) was present in the five patients, who were three men and two women aged 30 to 69 years. Tumors of the five patients were stage T1-T3 N0M0 with maximum diameters of about 4.2 to 11 cm. Each sample produced about 3.5 to 7.13 million productive TCRbeta reads, and read depth showed no significant difference between tissue types. For each liver tumor, the study sampled five regions along with adjacent normal tissue and blood, and applied TCRbeta repertoire sequencing, expression microarrays and whole-exome sequencing. A total of 35 specimens from 5 patients underwent TCRbeta repertoire sequencing, comprising 25 tumor regions, 5 adjacent noncancerous liver tissues and 5 peripheral blood samples. High reproducibility was observed for the technical replicate repertoires, with mean shared-clone rates about 0.92 and correlation coefficients above 0.95.

TRIzol reagent was used to extract blood RNA from unsorted whole blood, while the DNeasy Blood & Tissue kit provided the germline DNA. At the time of sampling, the patients were treatment-naive and had chronic HBV infection. Before surgery, about 4 milliliters of peripheral blood were collected into K2EDTA tubes. The study at large found these results: The top 250 clones made up a significantly larger repertoire fraction in tumors than in blood (p = 0.039). Bulk unsorted samples precluded comparing CD4+ and CD8+ T cell repertoires. Repertoire overlap was higher between tumor regions (mean about 35%) than tumor-adjacent (approximately 17%) or tumor-blood (14%) pairs, consistent with antigen-driven expansion. Only the TCR beta chain was sequenced, which likely underestimates true repertoire diversity because unpaired alpha chains were not captured. The study included only a few patients, and the authors note findings should be validated in a larger study.

Using a constant-region primer and ProtoScript II reverse transcriptase, TCRbeta-specific cDNA was reverse-transcribed from about 0.45 ug total RNA. Construction of the TCRbeta libraries relied on three nested rounds of multiplex PCR, following a slightly modified ARM-PCR procedure. The first two PCR rounds used multiplex TRBV1-TRBV30 forward primers with a Cbeta reverse primer, each for around 10 cycles. Sample barcodes and Illumina adapters were added in a final 25-cycle PCR using Deep VentR polymerase. Before sequencing, amplicons of 200-500 bp were purified from gel using a QIAquick gel extraction kit. TCRbeta amplicons were sequenced on an Illumina HiSeq 2500 with 250-bp paired-end reads. Regarding the original processing steps: Trimmomatic v0.33 was used to quality-trim the reads, and FLASH v1.2.11 was used to merge paired reads so that full CDR3 sequences could be recovered. V, D and J germline segments were assigned to the rearranged TCRbeta sequences using MiGEC v1.2.1b. Clonotype statistics and Shannon-Wiener diversity indices were computed with VDJtools v1.0.0. Except for diversity analysis, only each sample's 250 most abundant clonotypes were used in subsequent analyses to reduce sampling bias. TCRdb reanalyzed the raw reads on its own, using fastp at Q25 for trimming and MiXCR for clone calling, and kept in-frame beta chains. When rows share a CDR3 protein, they turn into one entry using the most common DNA and genes. Clone size and V and J calls follow TCRdb, not the original study. The sample records about 180,000 distinct CDR3 sequences, roughly three fifths of which are singletons. The ten largest account for 72% of the sample.

This receptor was identified in a man aged 40-49 years with primary liver carcinoma and hepatitis B virus infection. Sequencing input: peripheral blood. Rearrangement joined TRBV12-3 or TRBV12-4 to TRBJ2-7; TRBD2 matches 13 bases in the middle. The sequence in DNA is TGTGTCAGCAGCACTAGCGGGAGGGCAGGTGAGCAGTACTTC. The translation is CVSSTSGRAGEQYF.